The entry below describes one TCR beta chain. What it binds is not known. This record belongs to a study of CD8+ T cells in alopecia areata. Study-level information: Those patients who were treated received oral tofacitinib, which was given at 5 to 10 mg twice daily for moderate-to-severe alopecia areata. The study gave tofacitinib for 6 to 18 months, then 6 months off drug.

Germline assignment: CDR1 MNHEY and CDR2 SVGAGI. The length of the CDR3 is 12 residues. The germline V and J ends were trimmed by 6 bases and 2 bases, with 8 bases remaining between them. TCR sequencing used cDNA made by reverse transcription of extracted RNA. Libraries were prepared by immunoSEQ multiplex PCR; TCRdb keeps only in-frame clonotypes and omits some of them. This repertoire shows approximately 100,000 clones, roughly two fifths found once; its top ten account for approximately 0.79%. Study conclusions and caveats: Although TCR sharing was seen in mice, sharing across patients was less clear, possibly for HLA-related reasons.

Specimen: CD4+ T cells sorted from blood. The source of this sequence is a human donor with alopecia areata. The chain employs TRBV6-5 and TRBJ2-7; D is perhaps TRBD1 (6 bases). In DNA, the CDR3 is TGTGCCAGCAGGGACAGTGCCTACGAGCAGTACTTC. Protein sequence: CASRDSAYEQYF.